The clone carrying this T cell receptor beta chain was found a few times. The V and J ends lost 6 bases and 3 bases, in that order; junction bases with no gene match: 11. The CDR3 contains 17 residues. Germline V CDR1 and CDR2: ENHRY, SYGVKD. The data belong to a study of T-cell memory formation after mild COVID-19. TCRdb analysed the 5' RACE reads with MiXCR anew, one entry per CDR3 protein. The data show 250,000 or so distinct CDR3 sequences, 15% to 20% seen once. The rearrangement uses TRBV10-3 and TRBJ2-2, with 9 bases that match TRBD1. The specimen sequenced was PBMCs or a T cell subset sorted from them (not recorded which). The TCR comes from a man between 18 and 35 years old who had mild COVID-19 (a few samples of this study predate the infection). Cell type and time point are not known. The CDR3 sequence: CAISRTGGAGDTGELFF. The DNA of the CDR3 is TGTGCCATCAGCCGCACAGGGGGCGCGGGTGACACCGGGGAGCTGTTTTTT.